A selection of T cell receptor beta chains follows, all from one sample in a study of low-dose radiotherapy and immunotherapy resistance in tumors. Via MiXCR, TCRdb re-called the reads, giving one row per CDR3 protein. The table lists tens of thousands of distinct CDR3 sequences, around 17% of them singletons. This sample comprised PBMCs, obtained before treatment. The receptors here all came from a male donor with prostate cancer. The CDR3 runs from the conserved cysteine through the conserved F or W. D genes are given only for firm matches. Some rows have no size entry. The others give once, few or many, or a class for an expanded clone.

V gene	J gene	D gene	clone size	CDR3 DNA	CDR3 protein
TRBV1	TRBJ2-7	-	many	TGCACCAGCTGCCTTCCGCGGGGGGGGGGCGAGCAGTACTTC	CTSCLPRGGGEQYF
TRBV6-6	TRBJ2-7	TRBD1	many	TGTGCCAGCAGTTACCCAGATGGGACAGGGATTGACGAGCAGTACTTC	CASSYPDGTGIDEQYF
TRBV23-1	TRBJ2-7	-	few	TGCGCCCCGGCTGGGGCCGCAGGAAGAAGCTCCTACGAGCAGTACTTC	CAPAGAAGRSSYEQYF
TRBV2	TRBJ1-6	-	many	TGTGCCAGCCTGGGGTCCGGGAATTCACCCCTCCACTTT	CASLGSGNSPLHF
TRBV20-1	TRBJ2-7	TRBD2	once	TGCAGTGCTCTCACGCAGACTAGCGGGGTCTACGAGCAGTACTTC	CSALTQTSGVYEQYF
TRBV4-1	TRBJ1-1	-	many	TGCGCCAGCAGCCAAGCCACAGGGAGGAACACTGAAGCTTTCTTT	CASSQATGRNTEAFF
TRBV12-3/TRBV12-4	TRBJ2-1	-	many	TGTGCCAGCAGTTCCGCCCCGAGGAATGAGCAGTTCTTC	CASSSAPRNEQFF
TRBV19	TRBJ2-5	-	many	TGTGCCAGTAGTATAACGGGAAGCCAAGAGACCCAGTACTTC	CASSITGSQETQYF
TRBV2	TRBJ1-6	-	many	TGTGCCAGCAGTGGACGGGAGAATTCACCCCTCCACTTT	CASSGRENSPLHF
TRBV6-5	TRBJ2-1	-	many	TGTGCCAGCAGCCAGGGTAGCAATGAGCAGTTCTTC	CASSQGSNEQFF
TRBV11-2	TRBJ1-1	-	many	TGTGCCAGCAGCCACGTAGGGGCGCCGAACACTGAAGCTTTCTTT	CASSHVGAPNTEAFF
TRBV19	TRBJ1-1	-	many	TGTGCCAGTAGGGGGATGGAGAACACTGAAGCTTTCTTT	CASRGMENTEAFF
TRBV5-8	TRBJ2-1	-	many	TGTGCCAGCAGCTTGGCACTGAACCACAATGAGCAGTTCTTC	CASSLALNHNEQFF
TRBV6-1	TRBJ1-5	TRBD1	many	TGTGCCAGCAGCCGGGGACAGGGAGGAAATCAGCCCCAGCATTTT	CASSRGQGGNQPQHF
TRBV4-2	TRBJ2-3	-	many	TGTGCCAGCAGCCAAGAGGTCCGGGGGAGCACAGATACGCAGTATTTT	CASSQEVRGSTDTQYF
TRBV28	TRBJ1-2	-	many	TGTGCCAGCAGTTCCGTCCCCTATGGCTACACCTTC	CASSSVPYGYTF
TRBV12-3/TRBV12-4	TRBJ2-1	-	-	TGTGCCAGCAGTTTATCTAGCCATGAGCAGTTCTTC	CASSLSSHEQFF
TRBV20-1	TRBJ2-3	-	many	TGCAGTGCCAGGGGAGGGCCTAGCACAGATACGCAGTATTTT	CSARGGPSTDTQYF
TRBV10-1	TRBJ2-5	TRBD2	many	TGCGCCAGCAGGACTAGCGGGGGGACGGAGACCCAGTACTTC	CASRTSGGTETQYF
TRBV13	TRBJ2-1	-	many	TGTGCCAGCAGCAACAGTACGGACAGCTACAATGAGCAGTTCTTC	CASSNSTDSYNEQFF
TRBV4-1	TRBJ2-5	-	many	TGCGCCAGCAGCCAACCGAGGGAAGGCCGCCAAGAGACCCAGTACTTC	CASSQPREGRQETQYF
TRBV20-1	TRBJ2-1	TRBD2	few	TGCAGTGCCAGAGAGGCTAGCGGGGGGGCCTATGAGCAGTTCTTC	CSAREASGGAYEQFF
TRBV20-1	TRBJ1-3	-	many	TGCAGTGCTAGAGATTGGGTAGGAGGGTCGTCAGGAAACACCATATATTTT	CSARDWVGGSSGNTIYF
TRBV7-2	TRBJ1-2	TRBD1	many	TGTGCCAGCAGCCCCGGGCGGGCAGGGGGGGGCTACACCTTC	CASSPGRAGGGYTF
TRBV12-5	TRBJ2-7	TRBD1	many	TGTGCTAGTGGTCGGACCGACAGGGGAACCTACGAGCAGTACTTC	CASGRTDRGTYEQYF